What follows are 8 T cell receptor beta chains derived from one specimen sequenced in a study of blood T cell repertoires in COVID-19 (dated by TCRdb to about 2020). Library generation was performed with the immunoSEQ multiplex PCR assay. As stored in TCRdb, this immuneACCESS dataset retains in-frame rearrangements with V and J assigned. A fraction of the clones does not appear; measured against another copy, unresolved V genes explain less than half of the discrepancy, and the remainder lacks a known reason. The sample data list under 250,000 clones, and approximately 82% of these were observed just once. The biggest ten clones account for 13% of the sample. The sample was peripheral blood. These receptors originate from a human donor in a cohort sampled during active COVID-19.

The chain combines TRBV7-2 with TRBJ1-1; maybe TRBD1 (6 bases). Germline values: CDR1 SGHTA, CDR2 FQGNSA. With 1 base removed from V and 5 bases from J, the gap between germline ends came to 14 bases. The CDR3 extends over 15 amino acids. The chain's CDR3 is CASSLVRGAGTEAFF. CDR3 coding DNA: TGTGCCAGCAGCTTAGTGCGGGGGGCGGGGACTGAAGCTTTCTTT.

The chain links TRBV18 to TRBJ1-3; D unresolved. Germline-derived CDR1 and CDR2 are KGHSH and LQKENI. The CDR3 length is 16 residues. Trimming took off 3 bases at V and 4 bases at J, with 16 bases between the two ends. Here the CDR3 DNA reads TGTGCCAGCTCACCCCCCTGGCCCGACGGGGGAAACACCATATATTTT. This codes for CASSPPWPDGGNTIYF.

This chain uses TRBV13 with TRBJ2-7; a weak D match, TRBD1 (5 bases). The CDR3 sequence is 12 residues long. Germline CDR1 PRHDT, CDR2 FYEKMQ (reference sequence). The V end was cut by 4 bases, the J end by 5 bases, with 9 bases between. The CDR3, as DNA: TGTGCCAGCAGCTCATCAGGGCACGAGCAGTACTTC. Translation gives CASSSSGHEQYF.

As to this clone: A read error may account for a junction end that differs from germline. The rearrangement joins TRBV20-1 to TRBJ1-1; D not certain. CDR1 DFQATT and CDR2 SNEGSKA come from the germline V gene (reference sequence). This CDR3 has 11 residues. In nucleotides, the CDR3 is TGCAGTGCTAGAGGAGAGAGGAGGTTGACCTTT. Translating it yields CSARGERRLTF.

The gene calls are TRBV19 and TRBJ1-1; D possibly corresponds to TRBD1 (6 bases). The CDR3 is 15 amino acids. Trimming removed 5 bases from V and 3 bases from J, with 16 bases in between. CDR1 LNHDA and CDR2 SQIVND come from the germline V gene (reference sequence). The CDR3: CASSAGTTGDTEAFF. CDR3 sequence (DNA): TGTGCCAGTAGTGCCGGGACAACGGGCGACACTGAAGCTTTCTTT.

The rearrangement links TRBV3-1 (or the pseudogene TRBV3-2) to TRBJ1-5, with 7 positions matching TRBD1. The germline CDR1 and CDR2 sequences are LGHDT and YNNKEL (reference sequence). J gave up 7 bases and V 6 bases, and 6 bases lay outside the gene matches. The CDR3 runs 13 residues. CDR3 sequence reads: CASSRDSNQPQHF. The CDR3 DNA sequence: TGTGCCAGCAGTCGGGACAGTAACCAGCCCCAGCATTTT.

This sequence joins TRBV11-2 and TRBJ2-5; 7 bases match TRBD1. The CDR3 is made up of 11 amino acids. The V gene's germline CDR1 is SGHAT and CDR2 FQNNGV. The ends lost 8 bases at V and 5 bases at J; junction bases unmatched: 2. The CDR3 reads CASGQAETQYF. The DNA of the CDR3 is TGTGCCAGCGGACAGGCTGAGACCCAGTACTTC. Filled out from reference TRBV11-2 and TRBJ2-5, the complete variable domain reads EAGVAQSPRYKIIEKRQSVAFWCNPISGHATLYWYQQILGQGPKLLIQFQNNGVVDDSQLPKDRFSAERLKGVDSTLKIQPAKLEDSAVYLCASGQAETQYFGPGTRLLVL.

This chain uses TRBV28 with TRBJ1-5; tentative D call: TRBD1 (5 bases). Germline-derived CDR1 and CDR2 are MDHEN and SYDVKM. V gave up 3 bases and J gave up 11 bases, with 11 bases separating them. The CDR3 loop spans 12 amino acids. In DNA, the CDR3 is TGTGCCAGCAGTTTCAGGGCGGGAGCCCAGCATTTT. The encoded protein is CASSFRAGAQHF.